The 16 T cell receptor beta chains below come from one sample, sequenced in a study of T cell repertoires in cytomegalovirus infection. TCRdb re-called the reads through MiXCR, storing one row per CDR3 protein. Among 200,000 to 300,000 distinct CDR3 sequences, roughly an eighth were seen once, and the ten largest hold 8.5% to 9%. Sequencing was performed on PBMCs. The origin of the receptors is a human donor in good health (CMV status not recorded). Some clones in this sample may be carry-over from other donors' samples.

This clonotype has just one count. This may arise from a read error, as a much more abundant clone is one base away. The genes are TRBV6-1 and TRBJ2-1, with D hard to call. The CDR3 contains 15 residues. Germline CDR1 MNHNS, CDR2 SASEGT. The V gene lost 2 bases and the J gene lost 2 bases, with 10 bases spanning the gap. The CDR3 protein is CASSERGYPYNEQFF. The CDR3 region has the DNA TGTGCCAGCAGTGAACGTGGGTATCCCTACAATGAGCAGTTCTTC.

This clonotype is categorized as medium-sized (0.01 to 0.1%). The chain recombines TRBV7-2 with TRBJ2-5, with 7 positions matching TRBD2. Germline CDR1 is SGHTA and CDR2 is FQGNSA. The V gene end was trimmed by 6 bases and the J gene end by 6 bases; junction bases not matched to a gene: 7. The CDR3 is 13 amino acids. The CDR3 bases are TGTGCCAGCAGTCCGACTAGCCCCAAGACCCAGTACTTC. It translates to CASSPTSPKTQYF. Full variable domain (rest looked up from reference TRBV7-2 and TRBJ2-5): GAGVSQSPSNKVTEKGKDVELRCDPISGHTALYWYRQSLGQGLEFLIYFQGNSAPDKSGLPSDRFSAERTGGSVSTLTIQRTQQEDSAVYLCASSPTSPKTQYFGPGTRLLVL.

There are a few counts of this clonotype. The chain joins TRBV7-9 to TRBJ1-5; D is unclear. V lost 1 base and J 7 bases, leaving 8 bases between the germline ends. CDR1 and CDR2 (germline): SEHNR, FQNEAQ (reference sequence). The CDR3 contains 13 residues. The DNA for the CDR3 is TGTGCCAGCAGCTTAGGTTCGGGGCAGCCCCAGCATTTT. This gives the protein CASSLGSGQPQHF.

In its sample, this clonotype was seen many times. V usage is TRBV7-2 and J usage is TRBJ2-3; D remains ambiguous. Trimming took 3 bases from V and 2 from J, leaving 9 bases between them. CDR3 length: 14 residues. Germline CDR1 is SGHTA and CDR2 is FQGNSA. In nucleotides, the CDR3 is TGTGCCAGCAGCTTCCGTGGGGTCACAGATACGCAGTATTTT. Protein: CASSFRGVTDTQYF. Supplemented by reference TRBV7-2 and TRBJ2-3, the full variable domain reads GAGVSQSPSNKVTEKGKDVELRCDPISGHTALYWYRQSLGQGLEFLIYFQGNSAPDKSGLPSDRFSAERTGGSVSTLTIQRTQQEDSAVYLCASSFRGVTDTQYFGPGTRLTVL.

This clonotype was observed many times. The chain uses TRBV11-2 and TRBJ1-2, with TRBD1 matching 7 bases. The CDR3 extends over 14 amino acids. Germline lookup yields CDR1 SGHAT and CDR2 FQNNGV. The V segment lost 5 bases and the J segment 2 bases; nucleotides outside the gene matches: 5. CDR3 in DNA: TGTGCCAGCAGCCTACTGGGACAGAACTATGGCTACACCTTC. Amino acid sequence: CASSLLGQNYGYTF. Filled out from reference TRBV11-2 and TRBJ1-2, the complete variable domain reads EAGVAQSPRYKIIEKRQSVAFWCNPISGHATLYWYQQILGQGPKLLIQFQNNGVVDDSQLPKDRFSAERLKGVDSTLKIQPAKLEDSAVYLCASSLLGQNYGYTFGSGTRLTVV.

This clonotype was recorded at least ten times. The V gene is TRBV6-2 or TRBV6-3, the J gene TRBJ1-1; the match to TRBD1 covers 7 bases. CDR1 and CDR2 from the germline V gene are MNHEY and SVGEGT. The junction had 4 bases not matched to a gene; V was cut back by 5 bases and J by 1 base. The CDR3 is 14 amino acids. The CDR3 region has the DNA TGTGCCAGCAGTGCAAACAGGGGGAACACTGAAGCTTTCTTT. Its protein product is CASSANRGNTEAFF.

In this sample, this clonotype turned up many times. The chain couples TRBV7-6 to TRBJ2-1, with D possibly called TRBD1 or TRBD2 (5 bases each). V was shortened by 1 base and J by 9 bases, with 19 bases between the two germline ends. Germline loops: CDR1 SGHVS, CDR2 FNYEAQ. The CDR3 contains 16 residues. The CDR3 here is CASSLVEEGITSEQFF. The CDR3 DNA reads as TGTGCCAGCAGCTTAGTCGAAGAGGGGATCACTTCTGAGCAGTTCTTC. Drawing the rest from reference TRBV7-6 and TRBJ2-1, the complete variable domain is GAGVSQSPRYKVTKRGQDVALRCDPISGHVSLYWYRQALGQGPEFLTYFNYEAQQDKSGLPNDRFSAERPEGSISTLTIQRTEQRDSAMYRCASSLVEEGITSEQFFGPGTRLTVL.

There are a few counts of this clonotype. This sequence joins TRBV15 and TRBJ2-7; D ambiguous. CDR3 length equals 14 residues. Per the germline V gene, CDR1 is LNHNV and CDR2 is YYDKDF (reference sequence). Trimming removed 5 bases at V and 1 base at J, with 12 bases between. CDR3 sequence reads: CATSPARLSYEQYF. The CDR3 DNA follows: TGTGCCACCAGCCCGGCGCGGTTATCCTACGAGCAGTACTTC.

This clonotype was counted between two and nine times. V and J are TRBV5-1 and TRBJ2-3, with TRBD1 identical over 9 bases. V lost 5 bases and J lost 2; bases outside the gene matches: 6. The CDR3 contains 15 residues. CDR1 is SGHRS, CDR2 YFSETQ, per germline. DNA of the CDR3: TGCGCCAGCAGAACGGGGGACAGGGACACAGATACGCAGTATTTT. Residues: CASRTGDRDTDTQYF. Full variable domain (remainder filled in from reference TRBV5-1 and TRBJ2-3): KAGVTQTPRYLIKTRGQQVTLSCSPISGHRSVSWYQQTPGQGLQFLFEYFSETQRNKGNFPGRFSGRQFSNSRSEMNVSTLELGDSALYLCASRTGDRDTDTQYFGPGTRLTVL.

In its sample, this clonotype was seen a few times. V usage is TRBV10-3 and J usage is TRBJ2-3, with 7 bases matching TRBD1. Looked up from germline, CDR1 is ENHRY and CDR2 is SYGVKD. V trimming: 6 bases; J trimming: 2 bases; junction bases outside the gene matches: 5. This CDR3 region has 14 residues. Here the CDR3 reads CAISSGTVTDTQYF. The CDR3 nucleotides are TGTGCCATCAGCTCCGGGACAGTCACAGATACGCAGTATTTT.

This clonotype appeared many times. The chain carries TRBV11-2 and TRBJ1-1, with D maybe TRBD1 (6 bases). CDR3 size: 13 residues. CDR1 and CDR2 (germline): SGHAT, FQNNGV. The germline V and J ends were trimmed by 0 bases and 8 bases, with 10 bases remaining between them. The CDR3 here is CASSLDQGFEAFF. In DNA, the CDR3 is TGTGCCAGCAGCTTAGATCAGGGGTTCGAAGCTTTCTTT. The variable domain in full, completed from reference TRBV11-2 and TRBJ1-1, reads EAGVAQSPRYKIIEKRQSVAFWCNPISGHATLYWYQQILGQGPKLLIQFQNNGVVDDSQLPKDRFSAERLKGVDSTLKIQPAKLEDSAVYLCASSLDQGFEAFFGQGTRLTVV.

This clonotype was recorded at least ten times. The chain recombines TRBV7-2 with TRBJ2-3; maybe TRBD2 (5 bases). CDR3 length equals 15 residues. CDR1 is SGHTA, CDR2 FQGNSA, per germline. V was clipped by 5 bases and J by 0 bases, with 12 bases between them. The DNA for the CDR3 is TGTGCCAGCAGCCTTAGACGGACTAGCACAGATACGCAGTATTTT. Amino acid sequence: CASSLRRTSTDTQYF.

This clonotype has only a few counts. The chain is built from TRBV27 and TRBJ2-3; 11 bases agree with TRBD2. The CDR3 extends over 16 amino acids. Trimming took 5 bases from V and 2 from J; bases not matched to a gene: 6. Germline values: CDR1 MNHEY, CDR2 SMNVEV (reference sequence). CDR3 sequence reads: CASSRGTSGTTDTQYF. Here the CDR3 DNA reads TGTGCCAGCAGTCGCGGGACTAGCGGAACCACAGATACGCAGTATTTT.

In its sample, this clonotype was seen a few times. This sequence joins TRBV7-9 and TRBJ2-1; D is possibly TRBD1 (6 bases). CDR3 length equals 14 residues. CDR1 SEHNR and CDR2 FQNEAQ come from the germline V gene (reference sequence). V lost 4 bases and J 5 bases, leaving 12 bases between the germline ends. DNA of the CDR3: TGTGCCAGCAGCTCTCGGACAGTCAACAATGAGCAGTTCTTC. Residues: CASSSRTVNNEQFF.

Of note for this clonotype: Possible read error: a much larger clone is one base away. The chain uses TRBV7-4 and TRBJ2-7, with a weak D call TRBD1 (5 bases). CDR1 and CDR2 (germline): SGHVT, SQSDAQ. V lost 1 base, J lost 7 bases, and 17 bases lay in between. CDR3 length: 15 amino acids. The CDR3 sequence: CASSLVQERVGEQYF. The CDR3 coding sequence is TGTGCCAGCAGCTTAGTACAGGAAAGGGTCGGTGAGCAGTACTTC.

The chain has TRBV28 and TRBJ1-2, with TRBD1 as a possible D gene (6 bases). V lost 4 bases and J 4 bases, leaving 7 bases between the germline ends. Germline V CDR1 and CDR2: MDHEN, SYDVKM. The CDR3 spans 12 residues. CDR3 sequence (DNA): TGTGCCAGCAGTTACAGGGCCTATGGCTACACCTTC. Protein product: CASSYRAYGYTF.